The 14 T cell receptor beta chains below all came from one sample that was sequenced in a study of molecular identifiers for immune sequencing clone quantification. MiXCR, applied by TCRdb to the PCR reads, yields one record per CDR3 protein. The sample holds about 500,000 distinct CDR3 sequences, 20% to 25% seen once. Sequencing input: naive CD8+ T cells from blood, with Jurkat cell RNA spiked in. Subset reported: FACS-sorted CD8+CD4-CCR7+CD45RA+ naive T cells. Every receptor here comes from a human donor in good health. Some libraries in this study had Jurkat cell RNA spiked in.

This clonotype was seen more than once but under ten times. V usage is TRBV12-3 or TRBV12-4 and J usage is TRBJ1-5; 8 nucleotides agree with TRBD1. Germline trimming cut 4 bases from V and 0 bases from J; bases unmatched to any gene: 5. This CDR3 has 16 residues. The CDR3 sequence: CASSSTTGGSNQPQHF. The CDR3 bases are TGTGCCAGCAGTTCAACAACAGGGGGTAGCAATCAGCCCCAGCATTTT.

The rearrangement joins TRBV28 to TRBJ2-5; a possible D gene is TRBD2 (6 bases). V lost 5 bases and J 5 bases, leaving 9 bases between the germline ends. The CDR3 is made up of 12 amino acids. Per germline, CDR1 MDHEN and CDR2 SYDVKM. The DNA of the CDR3 is TGTGCCAGCAGTACCGGGGGTGAGACCCAGTACTTC. Amino acid sequence: CASSTGGETQYF.

This clonotype was observed a few times. This chain uses TRBV27 with TRBJ2-3; D is unresolved. CDR1 is MNHEY and CDR2 is SMNVEV in the germline V gene (reference sequence). The length of the CDR3 is 13 residues. Trimming stripped 5 bases from V and 0 bases from J, with 6 bases between. The CDR3 coding sequence is TGTGCCAGCAGTATCCAGAGCACAGATACGCAGTATTTT. Translation gives CASSIQSTDTQYF.

In the case of this clonotype: A much larger clone lies a single base off, so this may be a read error. The J gene is TRBJ2-7, the V gene TRBV20-1; possibly TRBD2 for D (6 bases). Germline V CDR1 and CDR2: DFQATT, SNEGSKA (reference sequence). The CDR3 loop spans 15 amino acids. CDR3 protein: CGARDLALASYEQYF. The CDR3 DNA reads as TGCGGTGCTAGAGATCTGGCGCTAGCGTCCTACGAGCAGTACTTC.

There are a few counts of this clonotype. The rearrangement uses TRBV25-1 and TRBJ1-5; D possibly corresponds to TRBD1 (5 bases). Germline CDR1 is MGHDK and CDR2 is SYGVNS. V lost 2 bases, J lost 3 bases, and 11 bases lay in between. The CDR3 runs to 15 residues. The CDR3 here is CASSELAGSNQPQHF. The DNA for the CDR3 is TGTGCCAGCAGTGAACTGGCAGGGTCCAATCAGCCCCAGCATTTT.

This clonotype was detected a few times. This chain connects TRBV9 to TRBJ2-7, with D hard to call. The V gene lost 0 bases and the J gene lost 1 base, with 8 bases spanning the gap. The CDR3 loop spans 14 amino acids. Germline V gene lookup returns CDR1 SGDLS and CDR2 YYNGEE. The CDR3 loop is CASSVGVLSYEQYF. CDR3 nucleotide sequence: TGTGCCAGCAGCGTAGGGGTACTTTCCTACGAGCAGTACTTC.

Comments on this clonotype: A much larger clone lies a single base off, so this may be a read error. The genes are TRBV7-6 and TRBJ2-2; D possibly matches TRBD1 or TRBD2 (5 bases each). This CDR3 has 14 residues. Germline V gene sequence: CDR1 SGHVS, CDR2 FNYEAQ. As DNA, the CDR3 is TGTGCCAGCAGCTTAGGAGCAGGGACCGGGGAGCTGGTTTTT. Its translation: CASSLGAGTGELVF.

Ten or more counts support this clonotype. The chain has TRBV6-5 and TRBJ2-7, with a weak D call TRBD2 (6 bases). Germline V gives CDR1 MNHEY, CDR2 SVGAGI. Trimming cost V 0 bases and J 3 bases, with 9 bases left between them. The CDR3 consists of 14 residues. This CDR3 is CASSYSRGGYEQYF. The CDR3 DNA reads as TGTGCCAGCAGTTACTCGCGGGGAGGCTACGAGCAGTACTTC.

Details on this clonotype: Being one base from a much bigger clone, this may be a read error. This chain joins TRBV7-9 and TRBJ2-3, with no clear D. This CDR3 spans 12 amino acids. Looked up from germline, CDR1 is SEHNR and CDR2 is FQNEAQ (reference sequence). Trimming removed 8 bases at V and 2 bases at J, with 8 bases between. Written as DNA, the CDR3 is TGTGCCAGCGGTGGCAACACAGATACGCAGTATTTT. It codes for CASGGNTDTQYF.

Many counts were recorded for this clonotype. V gene TRBV7-9 combines with J gene TRBJ1-1; D call uncertain. The CDR3 runs to 11 residues. V was cut by 2 bases and J by 6 bases, with 4 bases left in between. Germline V lookup: CDR1 SEHNR, CDR2 FQNEAQ (reference sequence). The DNA for the CDR3 is TGTGCCAGCAGCTTATTTTCTGAAGCTTTCTTT. Translation: CASSLFSEAFF.

This chain uses TRBV28 with TRBJ2-1, with D possibly matching TRBD1 (6 bases). The V end was cut by 5 bases, the J end by 5 bases, with 16 bases between. Germline lookup yields CDR1 MDHEN and CDR2 SYDVKM. The CDR3 contains 15 residues. The CDR3, as DNA: TGTGCCAGCAGTCTTTTGGACAGTATCGACAATGAGCAGTTCTTC. This translates into CASSLLDSIDNEQFF.

This clonotype was detected only a few times. The chain combines TRBV4-3 with TRBJ1-3; D gene ambiguous. The CDR3 is 17 amino acids. CDR1 and CDR2 (germline): LGHNA, YSLEER. Trimming stripped 1 base from V and 3 bases from J, with 16 bases between. CDR3 sequence reads: CASSQGSRVGGGNTIYF. The CDR3 coding sequence is TGCGCCAGCAGCCAAGGTTCAAGGGTAGGAGGTGGAAACACCATATATTTT.

This clonotype has ten or more counts. The chain carries TRBV2 and TRBJ2-7; possibly TRBD1 or TRBD2 for D (6 bases each). Trimming took off 7 bases at V and 4 bases at J, with 17 bases between the two ends. This CDR3 spans 14 amino acids. Germline-derived CDR1 and CDR2 are SNHLY and FYNNEI. The CDR3 DNA sequence: TGTGCCAGCACCCCGGACAGTAGCGGTTACGAGCAGTACTTC. Translating it yields CASTPDSSGYEQYF.

As regards this clonotype: Possible read error: a much larger clone is one base away. The V gene is TRBV4-1, the J gene TRBJ2-7; D is perhaps TRBD1 (6 bases). This CDR3 contains 15 residues. The germline gives CDR1 MGHRA, CDR2 YSYEKL. With 4 bases removed from V and 5 bases from J, the gap between germline ends came to 18 bases. CDR3 in amino acids: CASSRDILSVDEQYF. CDR3 bases: TGCGCCAGCAGCCGGGACATCTTGAGCGTCGACGAGCAGTACTTC.